This TCR beta chain derives from a study of T cells in Graves' hyperthyroidism and ophthalmopathy (dated by TCRdb to the late 2010s). About the investigation overall: Peripheral blood samples were taken at initial diagnosis, before any treatment was given. To identify TCR V-J signatures that set the groups apart, the researchers used a discovery cohort of 100 patients, made up of around 40 with Graves' ophthalmopathy and 57 with stable Graves' hyperthyroidism. Whether ophthalmopathy could be predicted prospectively was tested in an independent validation cohort made up of approximately 19 hyperthyroidism patients plus 17 patients who later progressed to ophthalmopathy. The 100 discovery patients were divided at random into training and test sets in a 7:3 ratio. The study also compared thyroid tissue and blood T-cell repertoires from more than 5 Graves' hyperthyroidism patients. After blood sampling, hyperthyroidism patients were treated with methimazole at a starting dose of 30 mg daily, and ophthalmopathy patients were treated with high-dose intravenous methylprednisolone. According to the paper, TCR Vbeta CDR3 sequencing was carried out on 120 to 150 peripheral blood samples, which came from 40 to 45 ophthalmopathy, around 74 hyperthyroidism and approximately 17 progressor patients. Here is what the overall study found, with its caveats: Sample size was not statistically predetermined, and blinding of investigators to group allocation was not performed. A 13 V-J signature model separated ophthalmopathy from stable hyperthyroidism, with roughly 88% sensitivity and roughly 81% specificity in cross-validation and 80%/75% in testing. Most expanded thyroid clonotypes (frequency above 0.001) were also found in blood, which suggests that blood repertoires may mirror thyroid immune responses. In validation, the model predicted progression to ophthalmopathy a median of around six months before onset, with around 70% sensitivity and almost 75% specificity.

The TCR beta CDR3 regions were amplified from the RNA transcripts. For the first round of RT-PCR on the TCR CDR3, the HTBI primer set was used together with the Qiagen OneStep RT-PCR kit. Libraries were constructed in a second round of multiplex PCR, after which size selection and purification were carried out. The libraries were sequenced on an Illumina HiSeq2000 using paired-end 100 bp reads. Concerning the study's data processing: SOAPnuke was used to process the raw data, with reads discarded if the reads contained adapters or uncalled bases, had a mean Phred below 15, or lacked an exact constant-primer or identifier match. COPE v1.2.5 was used to merge high-quality paired reads, and clonotypes were defined as unique nucleotide sequences. MiTCR v1.1 was used to align clonotypes to the IMGT TRBV, TRBD and TRBJ reference segments. The analysis was restricted to V-J combinations with a frequency above 0.0001, which together covered about 99% of the repertoires. The TCS score was defined as F50 (clonal expansion) divided by E x V (chaos), with BLOSUM62-based TCRdist calculated between CDR3 peptides within each V-J. Welch's t-statistics and random forest reduced 500 to 650 V-J features to roughly 13, which were used in a naive Bayes classifier (R e1071). The Morisita-Horn index was used to measure how similar the thyroid and blood repertoires were. The raw public reads went through TCRdb reprocessing: fastp at Q25, MiXCR clone calling, in-frame beta chains kept. Each CDR3 protein appears once, grouped with its most common genes and DNA. TCRdb, not the original authors, processed these V and J calls. This sample holds 700,000 to 850,000 distinct CDR3 sequences; just over 35% were observed only once. Of the sample, roughly 30% falls within the top ten clones.

This clonotype was seen only a few times. No cognate antigen has been identified for it. One base away there is no much larger clone; base qualities are not given. Graves' hyperthyroidism was defined as stable when no progression to ophthalmopathy occurred over 18 months of follow-up. The hyperthyroidism patients were between 18 and 65 years old and newly diagnosed, with a disease duration of less than 2 months. Exclusion was applied to patients with uncontrolled infections, other autoimmune diseases, pregnancy or lactation. Diagnoses relied on clinical symptoms, serum thyroxine and TRAb, thyroid ultrasound and orbital computed tomography. Ficoll-Paque density gradient centrifugation was used to isolate PBMCs from 8 to 10 ml of fresh peripheral blood. Total RNA was extracted with Trizol reagent, and quality was checked on an Agilent 2100 Bioanalyzer. Relative to germline, V is 4 bases shorter and J is 5 bases shorter, with 12 bases between their ends. From the cysteine up to the phenylalanine, the CDR3 has a length of 13 residues. Just the 39-base CDR3 DNA is kept, in frame starting at base 1. According to the germline V gene (reference sequence), CDR1 reads SGHNT and CDR2 reads YYREEE.

Recombination joined TRBV5-4 with TRBJ1-2, with TRBD1 tentatively as D gene (6 bases match). The clonotype was recovered from a woman in her thirties or forties with Graves' hyperthyroidism. The sample taken for sequencing was blood. The DNA sequence reads TGTGCCAGCAGCCGTGGGGGCCCTTATGGCTACACCTTC. Its product reads: CASSRGGPYGYTF.